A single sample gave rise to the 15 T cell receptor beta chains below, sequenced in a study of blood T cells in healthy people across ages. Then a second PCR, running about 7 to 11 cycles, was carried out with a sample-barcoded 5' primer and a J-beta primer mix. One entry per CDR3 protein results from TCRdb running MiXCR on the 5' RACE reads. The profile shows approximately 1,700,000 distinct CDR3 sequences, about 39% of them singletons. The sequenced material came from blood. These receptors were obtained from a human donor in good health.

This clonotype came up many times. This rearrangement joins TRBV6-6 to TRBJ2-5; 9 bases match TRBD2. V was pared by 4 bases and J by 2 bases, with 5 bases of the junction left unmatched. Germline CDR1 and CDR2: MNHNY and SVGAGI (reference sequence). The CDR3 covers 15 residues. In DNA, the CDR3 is TGTGCCAGCAGTTCTACTAGCGGGTCTCAAGAGACCCAGTACTTC. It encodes CASSSTSGSQETQYF.

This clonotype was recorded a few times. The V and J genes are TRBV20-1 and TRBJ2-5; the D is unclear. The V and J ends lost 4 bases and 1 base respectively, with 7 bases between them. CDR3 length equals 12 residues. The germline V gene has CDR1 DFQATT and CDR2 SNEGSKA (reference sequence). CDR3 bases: TGCAGTGCTATGGAAATCCAAGAGACCCAGTACTTC. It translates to CSAMEIQETQYF.

The CDR3 DNA follows: TGTGCCAGCAGTTTATCGCCCGGGACAGGTGCCTACGAGCAGTACTTC. Translating gives CASSLSPGTGAYEQYF. V and J are TRBV27 and TRBJ2-4; 8 nucleotides match TRBD1. The last part of the DNA fits TRBJ2-7 better; the J call may be wrong. The V gene's germline CDR1 is MNHEY and CDR2 SMNVEV (reference sequence). The CDR3 sequence is 16 residues long.

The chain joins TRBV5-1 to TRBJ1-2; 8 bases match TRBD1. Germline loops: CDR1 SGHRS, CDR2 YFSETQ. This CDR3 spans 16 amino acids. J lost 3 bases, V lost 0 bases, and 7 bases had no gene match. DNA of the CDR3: TGCGCCAGCAGCTTGGCGTCCCCAGGGGGCGACTATGGCTACACCTTC. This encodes CASSLASPGGDYGYTF. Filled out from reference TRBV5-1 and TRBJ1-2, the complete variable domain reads KAGVTQTPRYLIKTRGQQVTLSCSPISGHRSVSWYQQTPGQGLQFLFEYFSETQRNKGNFPGRFSGRQFSNSRSEMNVSTLELGDSALYLCASSLASPGGDYGYTFGSGTRLTVV.

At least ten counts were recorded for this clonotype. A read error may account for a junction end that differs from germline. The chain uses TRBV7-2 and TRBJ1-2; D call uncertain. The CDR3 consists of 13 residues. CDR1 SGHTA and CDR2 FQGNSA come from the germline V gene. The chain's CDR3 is CASSLAQNYGYTF. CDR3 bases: TGTGCCAGCAGTTTAGCACAGAACTATGGCTACACCTTC. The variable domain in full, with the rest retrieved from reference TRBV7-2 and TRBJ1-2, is GAGVSQSPSNKVTEKGKDVELRCDPISGHTALYWYRQSLGQGLEFLIYFQGNSAPDKSGLPSDRFSAERTGGSVSTLTIQRTQQEDSAVYLCASSLAQNYGYTFGSGTRLTVV.

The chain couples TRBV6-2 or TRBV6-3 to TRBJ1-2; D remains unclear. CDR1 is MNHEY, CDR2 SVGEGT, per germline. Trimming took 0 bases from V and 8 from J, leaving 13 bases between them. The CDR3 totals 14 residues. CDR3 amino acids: CASSYSRQSVGYTF. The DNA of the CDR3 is TGTGCCAGCAGTTACTCGAGGCAGTCCGTCGGCTACACCTTC.

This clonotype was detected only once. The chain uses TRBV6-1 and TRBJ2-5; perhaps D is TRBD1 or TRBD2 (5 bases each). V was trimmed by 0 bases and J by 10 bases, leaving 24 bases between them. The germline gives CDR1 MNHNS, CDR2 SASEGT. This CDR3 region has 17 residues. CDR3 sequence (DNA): TGTGCCAGCAGTGAAGCAAGACCGGGACGCCCACCGGATGGCCAGTACTTC. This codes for CASSEARPGRPPDGQYF.

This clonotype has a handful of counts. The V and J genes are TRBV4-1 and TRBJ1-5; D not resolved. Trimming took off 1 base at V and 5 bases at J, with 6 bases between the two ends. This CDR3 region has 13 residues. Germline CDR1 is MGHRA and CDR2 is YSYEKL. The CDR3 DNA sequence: TGCGCCAGCAGCCAAGGCCAGTATCAGCCCCAGCATTTT. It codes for CASSQGQYQPQHF.

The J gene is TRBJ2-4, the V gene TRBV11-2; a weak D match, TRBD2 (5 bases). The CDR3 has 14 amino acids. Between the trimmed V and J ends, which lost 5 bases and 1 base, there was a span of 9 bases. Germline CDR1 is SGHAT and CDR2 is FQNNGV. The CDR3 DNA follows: TGTGCCAGCAGCGACGGGGAGGCCAAAAACATTCAGTACTTC. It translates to CASSDGEAKNIQYF.

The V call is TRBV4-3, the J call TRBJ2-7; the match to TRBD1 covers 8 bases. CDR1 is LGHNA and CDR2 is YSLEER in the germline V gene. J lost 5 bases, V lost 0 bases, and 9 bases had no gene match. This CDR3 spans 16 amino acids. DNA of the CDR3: TGCGCCAGCAGCCAAGATCCCGCAGGGGGCATGGACGAGCAGTACTTC. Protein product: CASSQDPAGGMDEQYF.

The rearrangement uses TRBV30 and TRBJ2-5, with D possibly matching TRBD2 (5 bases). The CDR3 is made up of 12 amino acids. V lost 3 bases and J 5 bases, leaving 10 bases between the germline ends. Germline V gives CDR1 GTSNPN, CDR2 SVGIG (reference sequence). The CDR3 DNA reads TGTGCCTGGAGCCGGGGTCAGGAGACCCAGTACTTC. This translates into CAWSRGQETQYF.

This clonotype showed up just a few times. The chain's CDR3 is CSVEGTRDVSYEQYF. Here the CDR3 DNA reads TGCAGCGTTGAAGGGACCCGGGACGTCTCCTACGAGCAGTACTTC. The chain joins TRBV29-1 to TRBJ2-7; either TRBD1 or TRBD2 may fit D (5 bases each). The CDR3 loop spans 15 amino acids. Germline CDR1 SQVTM, CDR2 ANQGSEA. V was trimmed by 1 base and J by 0 bases, leaving 13 bases between them.

The CDR3 loop is CASRAGSSETQYF. The DNA for the CDR3 is TGTGCCAGCCGGGCAGGCTCGAGTGAGACCCAGTACTTC. The gene calls are TRBV12-3 or TRBV12-4 and TRBJ2-5, with unresolved D. The CDR3 loop spans 13 amino acids. The V and J ends lost 8 bases and 5 bases respectively, with 15 bases between them.

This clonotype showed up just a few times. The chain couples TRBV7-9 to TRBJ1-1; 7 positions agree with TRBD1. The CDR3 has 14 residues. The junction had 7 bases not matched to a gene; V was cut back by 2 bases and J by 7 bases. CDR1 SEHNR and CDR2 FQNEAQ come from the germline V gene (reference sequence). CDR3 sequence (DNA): TGTGCCAGCAGCTTAAGTGGAGGGGACAGTGAAGCTTTCTTT. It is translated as CASSLSGGDSEAFF. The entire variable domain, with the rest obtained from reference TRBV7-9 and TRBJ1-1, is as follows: DTGVSQNPRHKITKRGQNVTFRCDPISEHNRLYWYRQTLGQGPEFLTYFQNEAQLEKSRLLSDRFSAERPKGSFSTLEIQRTEQGDSAMYLCASSLSGGDSEAFFGQGTRLTVV.

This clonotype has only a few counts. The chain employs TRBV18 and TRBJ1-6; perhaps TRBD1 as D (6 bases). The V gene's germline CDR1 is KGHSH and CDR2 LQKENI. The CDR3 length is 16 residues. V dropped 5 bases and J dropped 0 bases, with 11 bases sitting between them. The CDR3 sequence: CASSKDSSSYNSPLHF. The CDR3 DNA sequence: TGTGCCAGCTCAAAGGACAGCAGCTCCTATAATTCACCCCTCCACTTT.